The rows below give T cell receptor beta chains drawn from one sample of a study of blood T cell repertoires in COVID-19. The repertoire was sequenced with immunoSEQ multiplex PCR; TCRdb's copy has only in-frame clones and lacks some. In the table there are 310,000 or so clones, 80% to 90% of which are singletons. Input material: peripheral blood. All receptors come from a man under 40 with COVID-19, enrolled during active disease. Each CDR3 is given with its conserved first and last residue. The order of the fields is V gene, J gene, clone size, D gene, CDR3 DNA, CDR3 protein. D genes are given only for firm matches. Not all rows give a size; the values are once, few, many and, for expanded clones, a class.

V: TRBV14
J: TRBJ1-1
size: -
D: -
DNA: TGTGCCAGCAGCCATCTACCGACAGATTATGACACTGAAGCTTTCTTT
CDR3: CASSHLPTDYDTEAFF

V: TRBV3-1/TRBV3-2
J: TRBJ1-3
size: once
D: -
DNA: TGTGCCAGCAGCCAAGATTCCAGGGACTCCTCTGGAAACACCATATATTTT
CDR3: CASSQDSRDSSGNTIYF

V: TRBV7-2
J: TRBJ2-1
size: -
D: TRBD2
DNA: TGTGCCAGCAGCTCCGGACTAGCGGGATTGGGGAATGAGCAGTTCTTC
CDR3: CASSSGLAGLGNEQFF

V: TRBV7-2
J: TRBJ1-6
size: -
D: -
DNA: TGTGCCAGCAGCTCAAGGGGTTCACCCCTCCACTTT
CDR3: CASSSRGSPLHF

V: TRBV29-1
J: TRBJ2-5
size: -
D: TRBD2
DNA: TGCAGCGTTGAACCAGGGTCGGGAGGAGAGACCCAGTACTTC
CDR3: CSVEPGSGGETQYF

V: TRBV5-1
J: TRBJ1-1
size: -
D: -
DNA: TGCGCCAGCAGCTTGGGGCAGGGGAGGGAGACGACTGAAGCTTTCTTT
CDR3: CASSLGQGRETTEAFF

V: TRBV6-4
J: TRBJ1-6
size: -
D: TRBD1
DNA: TGTGCCAGCAGTGACTCCGGGACAGGGGGAATAACGTATAATTCACCCCTCCACTTT
CDR3: CASSDSGTGGITYNSPLHF

V: TRBV10-1
J: TRBJ2-7
size: -
D: -
DNA: TGCGCCAGCAGTGAGAAATACACAGGCTACGAGCAGTACTTC
CDR3: CASSEKYTGYEQYF

V: TRBV4-2
J: TRBJ1-4
size: few
D: -
DNA: TGTGCCAGCAGCCAAGATTGGGCCAGGCCAGTGATTAAACTGTTTTTT
CDR3: CASSQDWARPVIKLFF

V: TRBV24-1
J: TRBJ1-2
size: few
D: -
DNA: TGTGCCACCAGCTACCCCACTTATGGCTACACCTTC
CDR3: CATSYPTYGYTF

V: TRBV5-5
J: TRBJ2-3
size: -
D: -
DNA: TGTGCCAGCAGCGTACCCGACCCCGGGAGCACAGATACGCAGTATTTT
CDR3: CASSVPDPGSTDTQYF

V: TRBV3-1/TRBV3-2
J: TRBJ2-1
size: -
D: TRBD2
DNA: TGTGCCAGCAGCCACTTCCGGGAGCGGGAGGTTTACAATGAGCAGTTCTTC
CDR3: CASSHFREREVYNEQFF

V: TRBV7-2
J: TRBJ2-7
size: -
D: TRBD2
DNA: TGTGCCAGCAGATTGACTAGCGGGGCAGGTTACGAGCAGTACTTC
CDR3: CASRLTSGAGYEQYF

V: TRBV12-3/TRBV12-4
J: TRBJ1-6
size: -
D: -
DNA: TGTGCCAGCAGTTTGCTCAGGGGTTCACCCCTCCACTTT
CDR3: CASSLLRGSPLHF

V: TRBV28
J: TRBJ2-1
size: -
D: TRBD1
DNA: TGTGCCAGCAGAGCAACAGGGGAAGTAAACGAGCAGTTCTTC
CDR3: CASRATGEVNEQFF

V: TRBV24-1
J: TRBJ2-2
size: -
D: TRBD1
DNA: TGTGCCACCAGTCTTGCCGGGACAGGGAAGAGGGCCGGGGAGCTGTTTTTT
CDR3: CATSLAGTGKRAGELFF

V: TRBV30
J: TRBJ1-6
size: once
D: -
DNA: TGTGCCTGGAGTGTCGGAGGGGTCAATTCACCCCTCCACTTT
CDR3: CAWSVGGVNSPLHF

V: TRBV6-5
J: TRBJ2-5
size: -
D: -
DNA: TGTGCCAGCAGTCAGGGGTACCAAGAGACCCAGTACTTC
CDR3: CASSQGYQETQYF

V: TRBV19
J: TRBJ1-1
size: -
D: TRBD1
DNA: TGTGCCAGTAGTATGGACAGGGCGGATGTGGAAGCTTTCTTT
CDR3: CASSMDRADVEAFF

V: TRBV5-4
J: TRBJ1-5
size: -
D: TRBD1
DNA: TGTGCCAGCAGCCCCGGGACAGGGAGCAATCAGCCCCAGCATTTT
CDR3: CASSPGTGSNQPQHF

V: TRBV9
J: TRBJ2-1
size: -
D: TRBD2
DNA: TGTGCCAGCAGCGTTGGGACTATACTCAATGAGCAGTTCTTC
CDR3: CASSVGTILNEQFF

V: TRBV10-3
J: TRBJ2-2
size: -
D: TRBD1
DNA: TGTGCCATCAGTAGGGACAGGGAGTACACCGGGGAGCTGTTTTTT
CDR3: CAISRDREYTGELFF

V: TRBV27
J: TRBJ2-7
size: -
D: TRBD2
DNA: TGTGCCAGCAGAACAAACCGGGACTACGCCTACGAGCAGTACTTC
CDR3: CASRTNRDYAYEQYF

V: TRBV4-1
J: TRBJ1-2
size: -
D: -
DNA: TGCGCCAGCAGCCAAGAAAGGGGAAGCGGCTACACCTTC
CDR3: CASSQERGSGYTF

V: TRBV28
J: TRBJ1-6
size: -
D: -
DNA: TGTGCCAGCAGCCCCAGGGGTTCCTATAATTCACCCCTCCACTTT
CDR3: CASSPRGSYNSPLHF

V: TRBV7-9
J: TRBJ2-3
size: -
D: TRBD2
DNA: TGTGCCAGCAGCTTATGGAATAGCGGGTCAGATACGCAGTATTTT
CDR3: CASSLWNSGSDTQYF

V: TRBV7-2
J: TRBJ2-7
size: -
D: TRBD1
DNA: TGTGCCAGCAGCTCGACAGGGGGCGAGCAGTACTTC
CDR3: CASSSTGGEQYF